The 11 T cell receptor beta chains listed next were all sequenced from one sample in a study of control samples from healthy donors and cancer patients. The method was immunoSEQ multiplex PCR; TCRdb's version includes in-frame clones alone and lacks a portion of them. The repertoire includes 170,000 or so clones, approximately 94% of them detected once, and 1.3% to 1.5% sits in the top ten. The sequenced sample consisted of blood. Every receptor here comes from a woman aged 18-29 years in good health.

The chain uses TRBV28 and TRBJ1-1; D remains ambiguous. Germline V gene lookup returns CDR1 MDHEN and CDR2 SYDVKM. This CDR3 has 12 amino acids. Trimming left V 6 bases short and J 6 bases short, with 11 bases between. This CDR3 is CASRTWTSEAFF. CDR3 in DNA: TGTGCCAGCAGGACCTGGACGTCTGAAGCTTTCTTT.

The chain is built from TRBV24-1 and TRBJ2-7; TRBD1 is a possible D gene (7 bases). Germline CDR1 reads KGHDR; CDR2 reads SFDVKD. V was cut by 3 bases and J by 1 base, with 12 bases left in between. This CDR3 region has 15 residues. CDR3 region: CATSDGGTESYEQYF. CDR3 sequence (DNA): TGTGCCACCAGTGATGGGGGGACAGAATCCTACGAGCAGTACTTC.

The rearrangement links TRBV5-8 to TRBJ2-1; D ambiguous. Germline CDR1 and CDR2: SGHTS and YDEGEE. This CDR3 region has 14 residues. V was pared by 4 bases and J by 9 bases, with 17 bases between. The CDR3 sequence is CASSLTPGPSEQFF. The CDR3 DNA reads TGTGCCAGCAGCCTGACCCCAGGTCCCTCTGAGCAGTTCTTC.

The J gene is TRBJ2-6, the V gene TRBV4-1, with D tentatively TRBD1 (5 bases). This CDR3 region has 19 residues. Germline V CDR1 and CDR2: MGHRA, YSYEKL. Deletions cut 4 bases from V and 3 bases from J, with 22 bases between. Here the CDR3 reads CASSPRGQGAGGGANVLTF. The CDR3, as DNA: TGCGCCAGCAGCCCCCGCGGACAAGGGGCTGGTGGTGGGGCCAACGTCCTGACTTTC.

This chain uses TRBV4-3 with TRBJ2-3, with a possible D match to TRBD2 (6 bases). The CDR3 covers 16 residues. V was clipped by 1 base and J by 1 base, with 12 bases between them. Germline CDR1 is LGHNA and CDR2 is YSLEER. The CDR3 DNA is TGCGCCAGCAGCCAAGTATTGGGGGGAGGCACAGATACGCAGTATTTT. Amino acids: CASSQVLGGGTDTQYF.

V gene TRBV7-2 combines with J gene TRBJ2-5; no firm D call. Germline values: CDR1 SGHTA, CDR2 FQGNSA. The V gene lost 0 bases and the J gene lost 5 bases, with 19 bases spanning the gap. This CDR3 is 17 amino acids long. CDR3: CASSLARLGHLGETQYF. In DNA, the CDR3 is TGTGCCAGCAGCTTAGCCCGCCTGGGCCATTTGGGGGAGACCCAGTACTTC.

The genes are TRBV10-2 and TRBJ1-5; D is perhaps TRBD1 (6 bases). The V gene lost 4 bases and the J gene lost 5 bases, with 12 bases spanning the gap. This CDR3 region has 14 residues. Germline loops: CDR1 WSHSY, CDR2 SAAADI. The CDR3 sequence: CASSGQALHQPQHF. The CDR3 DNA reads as TGCGCCAGCAGTGGACAGGCCCTCCATCAGCCCCAGCATTTT.

The CDR3 DNA reads as TGTGCCAGCAGTTTACACCCCGGGACAGGAAAGACTGAAGCTTTCTTT. This gives the protein CASSLHPGTGKTEAFF. The rearrangement uses TRBV6-2 or TRBV6-3 and TRBJ1-1; 8 bases map to TRBD1. The V gene end was trimmed by 4 bases and the J gene end by 5 bases; junction bases not matched to a gene: 12. Germline loops: CDR1 MNHEY, CDR2 SVGEGT. The CDR3 has 16 amino acids.

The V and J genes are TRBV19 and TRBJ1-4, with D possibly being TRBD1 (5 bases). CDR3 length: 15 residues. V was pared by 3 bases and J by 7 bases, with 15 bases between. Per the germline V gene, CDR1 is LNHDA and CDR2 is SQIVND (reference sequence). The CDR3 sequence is CASSIRRDMLEKLFF. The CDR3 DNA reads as TGTGCCAGTAGTATTCGCAGGGATATGCTTGAAAAACTGTTTTTT.

CDR3 loop: CASSEDVEQPQHF. CDR3 coding DNA: TGTGCCAGCAGTGAAGATGTCGAGCAGCCCCAGCATTTT. V and J are TRBV2 and TRBJ1-5; D gene uncertain. The CDR3 totals 13 residues. V lost 1 base and J 7 bases, leaving 8 bases between the germline ends. Per the germline V gene, CDR1 is SNHLY and CDR2 is FYNNEI.

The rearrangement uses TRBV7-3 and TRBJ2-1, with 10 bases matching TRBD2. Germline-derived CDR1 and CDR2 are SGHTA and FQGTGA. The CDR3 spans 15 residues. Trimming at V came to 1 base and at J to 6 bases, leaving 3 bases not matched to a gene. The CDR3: CASSLRTSGVNEQFF. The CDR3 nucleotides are TGTGCCAGCAGCTTAAGAACTAGCGGGGTCAATGAGCAGTTCTTC.